One and the same sample provided the 20 T cell receptor beta chains below, sequenced in a study of OX40 agonist ivuxolimab in advanced cancers. The library was produced with the immunoSEQ multiplex PCR assay. The source is immuneACCESS, and TCRdb retained only in-frame sequences with V and J called. Part of the clones is not carried over; for the studies checked, unresolved V genes explain less than half of this, and the remainder is unexplained. The sample table lists fewer than 80,000 clones, about 83% of them with a count of one. Of the sample, roughly 9.2% is held by the ten largest clones. The specimen comprised CD4+ or CD8+ T cells sorted from blood, sampled in a trial of the OX40 agonist ivuxolimab. These receptors all come from an adult with an advanced solid tumor such as melanoma, head and neck, liver or kidney cancer.

This clone was seen only once. Its ends do not fully match the called genes, so a read error is possible. The genes are TRBV7-2 and TRBJ2-7, with TRBD2 identical over 8 bases. The CDR3 consists of 16 residues. CDR1 and CDR2 (germline): SGHTA, FQGNSA. The CDR3 region has the DNA TGCGCCAGCAGCCAAGAATTAGTAGCGGGACGCTACGAGCAGTACTTC. Translation gives CASSQELVAGRYEQYF.

This sequence joins TRBV7-3 and TRBJ1-1; D is unclear. The CDR3 has 13 residues. The germline CDR1 and CDR2 sequences are SGHTA and FQGTGA. The V end lost 4 bases, the J end lost 1 base, and 7 bases lay between the germline ends. The CDR3 nucleotides are TGTGCCAGCAGCTCACAACCGAACACTGAAGCTTTCTTT. It specifies CASSSQPNTEAFF.

The chain joins TRBV19 to TRBJ1-1, with D uncertain. Trimming pared 3 bases from V and 5 bases from J, leaving 13 bases between. The germline V gene has CDR1 LNHDA and CDR2 SQIVND (reference sequence). The CDR3 runs to 14 residues. Here the CDR3 reads CASSIEGTGTEAFF. The CDR3 DNA reads as TGTGCCAGTAGTATTGAGGGTACGGGGACTGAAGCTTTCTTT.

A note on this clone: The junction does not match germline at one end; this may be a read error. DNA for the CDR3: TGTGCCAGCAATGAACAGGGGTCTAGTCGTTCACCCCTCCACTTT. It translates to CASNEQGSSRSPLHF. The chain has TRBV6-1 and TRBJ1-6, with TRBD1 matching over 7 bases. CDR1 MNHNS and CDR2 SASEGT come from the germline V gene. The CDR3 has 15 residues.

The chain has TRBV28 and TRBJ1-5; D call uncertain. The CDR3 sequence is 12 residues long. Germline assignment: CDR1 MDHEN and CDR2 SYDVKM. With 4 bases removed from V and 2 bases from J, the gap between germline ends came to 3 bases. The DNA for the CDR3 is TGTGCCAGCAGTTGGGGCAATCAGCCCCAGCATTTT. It translates to CASSWGNQPQHF.

V and J are TRBV2 and TRBJ1-1; D unresolved. Per germline, CDR1 SNHLY and CDR2 FYNNEI. V was clipped by 6 bases and J by 2 bases, with 10 bases between them. The CDR3 is 13 amino acids. The CDR3: CASRARPNTEAFF. The CDR3 DNA reads TGTGCCAGCAGGGCTCGACCTAACACTGAAGCTTTCTTT.

The chain links TRBV28 to TRBJ2-7; weak D call: TRBD1 (6 bases). Deletions cut 6 bases from V and 7 bases from J, with 19 bases between. This CDR3 has 14 residues. Per germline, CDR1 MDHEN and CDR2 SYDVKM. CDR3 DNA: TGTGCCAGCAGGATAGGGACATACGGGCGGGAGCAGTACTTC. Protein: CASRIGTYGREQYF.

CDR3 loop: CATSRERDRAYGYTF. Written as DNA, the CDR3 is TGTGCCACCAGCAGAGAACGGGACAGGGCCTATGGCTACACCTTC. The rearrangement joins TRBV15 to TRBJ1-2, with 9 positions matching TRBD1. CDR1 is LNHNV, CDR2 YYDKDF, per germline (reference sequence). The CDR3 covers 15 residues. The J segment lost 4 bases and the V segment lost 0 bases, leaving 3 bases of the junction unmatched.

V and J are TRBV7-2 and TRBJ1-2; no firm D call. The CDR3 is 13 amino acids. Germline CDR1 reads SGHTA; CDR2 reads FQGNSA. V lost 1 base and J 0 bases, leaving 3 bases between the germline ends. In nucleotides, the CDR3 is TGTGCCAGCAGCTTAGGCCCTAACTATGGCTACACCTTC. Its protein product is CASSLGPNYGYTF.

V usage is TRBV10-3 and J usage is TRBJ1-5; D ambiguous. This CDR3 spans 17 amino acids. The germline gives CDR1 ENHRY, CDR2 SYGVKD. Trimming pared 0 bases from V and 2 bases from J, leaving 14 bases between. Written as DNA, the CDR3 is TGTGCCATCAGTGAGTCGATGCAGTCCCAGGGCAATCAGCCCCAGCATTTT. Translating gives CAISESMQSQGNQPQHF.

This chain links TRBV2 with TRBJ2-1, with 10 bases aligning to TRBD2. The V segment lost 5 bases and the J segment 4 bases; nucleotides outside the gene matches: 5. The CDR3 extends over 15 amino acids. CDR1 is SNHLY, CDR2 FYNNEI, per germline. CDR3 coding DNA: TGTGCCAGCAGTCATAGCGGGGGGCGTTACAATGAGCAGTTCTTC. The encoded protein is CASSHSGGRYNEQFF.

V usage is TRBV7-2 and J usage is TRBJ2-3, with D possibly TRBD1 on 5 matching bases. The V end was cut by 6 bases, the J end by 4 bases, with 8 bases between. Germline V gives CDR1 SGHTA, CDR2 FQGNSA. The length of the CDR3 is 12 residues. CDR3 region: CASRSTADTQYF. In DNA, the CDR3 is TGTGCCAGCAGGTCGACAGCAGATACGCAGTATTTT.

The rearrangement uses TRBV27 and TRBJ1-1; perhaps TRBD1 as D (6 bases). The CDR3 runs to 16 residues. Trimming pared 5 bases from V and 1 base from J, leaving 17 bases between. Germline-derived CDR1 and CDR2 are MNHEY and SMNVEV (reference sequence). In nucleotides, the CDR3 is TGTGCCAGCAGTCCCCACCCGACAGGCCAGAACACTGAAGCTTTCTTT. Translated, it gives CASSPHPTGQNTEAFF.

The V gene is TRBV29-1, the J gene TRBJ1-2, with TRBD1 as a possible D gene (5 bases). Germline V CDR1 and CDR2: SQVTM, ANQGSEA. Between the trimmed V and J ends, which lost 3 bases and 7 bases, there was a span of 12 bases. CDR3 length equals 12 residues. The CDR3 loop reads CSVDREESGYTF. DNA for the CDR3: TGCAGCGTTGACAGGGAAGAAAGTGGCTACACCTTC.

The chain combines TRBV6-5 with TRBJ1-2, with D possibly TRBD1 on 6 matching bases. Germline-derived CDR1 and CDR2 are MNHEY and SVGAGI. Trimming stripped 4 bases from V and 1 base from J, with 13 bases between. The CDR3 length is 15 residues. The CDR3 spells CASSSWGQVNYGYTF. The CDR3 DNA follows: TGTGCCAGCAGTTCCTGGGGGCAAGTTAACTATGGCTACACCTTC.

Concerning this clone itself: The sample holds other DNA sequences that translate to the same CDR3. V and J are TRBV5-1 and TRBJ1-1; D remains unclear. Germline loops: CDR1 SGHRS, CDR2 YFSETQ. The germline V and J ends were trimmed by 2 bases and 3 bases, with 8 bases remaining between them. This CDR3 has 13 amino acids. The CDR3 loop reads CASSFTSHTEAFF. The CDR3 nucleotides read TGCGCCAGCAGCTTCACCAGTCACACTGAAGCTTTCTTT. The whole variable domain, remainder taken from reference TRBV5-1 and TRBJ1-1, is KAGVTQTPRYLIKTRGQQVTLSCSPISGHRSVSWYQQTPGQGLQFLFEYFSETQRNKGNFPGRFSGRQFSNSRSEMNVSTLELGDSALYLCASSFTSHTEAFFGQGTRLTVV.

The V call is TRBV7-6, the J call TRBJ2-1, with 11 positions matching TRBD2. CDR3 length: 16 residues. Germline V gene sequence: CDR1 SGHVS, CDR2 FNYEAQ. J was trimmed by 6 bases and V by 6 bases; bases with no gene match: 10. The CDR3 here is CASSAIAGGGVNEQFF. DNA for the CDR3: TGTGCCAGCAGTGCGATAGCGGGAGGGGGGGTCAATGAGCAGTTCTTC.

The rearrangement links TRBV5-1 to TRBJ1-1, with 7 bases identical to TRBD1. Per the germline V gene, CDR1 is SGHRS and CDR2 is YFSETQ. The CDR3 totals 15 residues. Germline trimming cut 0 bases from V and 3 bases from J; bases unmatched to any gene: 5. The CDR3 spells CASSLAAGQYTEAFF. The CDR3 DNA sequence: TGCGCCAGCAGCTTGGCGGCGGGACAGTACACTGAAGCTTTCTTT.

The CDR3 coding sequence is TGTGCCAGCAGCTGGAGACAGATACTGGGCACCGGGGAGCTGTTTTTT. The encoded protein is CASSWRQILGTGELFF. J is TRBJ2-2 and V is TRBV5-6, with D possibly TRBD1 on 5 matching bases. The CDR3 has 16 amino acids. V lost 3 bases to trimming and J lost 4 bases, with 16 bases between them. Germline V gives CDR1 SGHDT, CDR2 YYEEEE.

The V call is TRBV6-6, the J call TRBJ1-2, with TRBD1 matching over 9 bases. The CDR3 loop spans 15 amino acids. Germline V lookup: CDR1 MNHNY, CDR2 SVGAGI (reference sequence). V was pared by 0 bases and J by 8 bases, with 7 bases of the junction left unmatched. Here the CDR3 reads CASSYSGQGFEGYTF. Here the CDR3 DNA reads TGTGCCAGCAGTTACTCGGGACAGGGTTTTGAAGGCTACACCTTC.